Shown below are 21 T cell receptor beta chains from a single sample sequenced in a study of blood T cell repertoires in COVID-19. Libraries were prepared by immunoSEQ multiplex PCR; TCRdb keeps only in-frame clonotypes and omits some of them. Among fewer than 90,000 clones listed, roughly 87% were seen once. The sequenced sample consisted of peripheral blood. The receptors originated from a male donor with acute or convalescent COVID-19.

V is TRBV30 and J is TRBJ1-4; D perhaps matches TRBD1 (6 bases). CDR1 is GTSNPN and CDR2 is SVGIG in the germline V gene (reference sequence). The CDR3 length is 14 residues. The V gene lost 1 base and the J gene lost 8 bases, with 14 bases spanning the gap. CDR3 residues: CAWSGRQGSEKLFF. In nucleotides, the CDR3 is TGTGCCTGGAGTGGCAGGCAGGGGAGCGAAAAACTGTTTTTT.

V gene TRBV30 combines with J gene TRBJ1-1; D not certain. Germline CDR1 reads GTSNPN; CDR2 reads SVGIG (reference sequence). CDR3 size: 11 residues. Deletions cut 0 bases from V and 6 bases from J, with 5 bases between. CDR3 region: CAWSVQSEAFF. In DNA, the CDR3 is TGTGCCTGGAGTGTCCAGTCTGAAGCTTTCTTT.

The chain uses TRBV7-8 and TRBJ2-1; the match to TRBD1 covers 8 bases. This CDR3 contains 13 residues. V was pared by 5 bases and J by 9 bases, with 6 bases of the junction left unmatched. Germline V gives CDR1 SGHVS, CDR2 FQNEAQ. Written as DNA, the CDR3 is TGTGCCAGCAGCCCGAGACAGGGGACTGAGCAGTTCTTC. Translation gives CASSPRQGTEQFF.

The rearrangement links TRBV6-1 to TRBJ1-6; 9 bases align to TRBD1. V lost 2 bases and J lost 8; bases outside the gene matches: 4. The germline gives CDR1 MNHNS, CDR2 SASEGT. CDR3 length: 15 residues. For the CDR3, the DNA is TGTGCCAGCAGTGAATCAGGGACAGGGCATTCACCCCTCCACTTT. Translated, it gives CASSESGTGHSPLHF.

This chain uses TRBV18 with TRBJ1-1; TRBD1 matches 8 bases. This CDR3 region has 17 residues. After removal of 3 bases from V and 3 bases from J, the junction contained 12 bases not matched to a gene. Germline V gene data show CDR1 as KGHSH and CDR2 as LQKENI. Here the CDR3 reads CASSPSNPGQGYTEAFF. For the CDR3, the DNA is TGTGCCAGCTCACCCTCCAACCCTGGACAGGGATACACTGAAGCTTTCTTT.

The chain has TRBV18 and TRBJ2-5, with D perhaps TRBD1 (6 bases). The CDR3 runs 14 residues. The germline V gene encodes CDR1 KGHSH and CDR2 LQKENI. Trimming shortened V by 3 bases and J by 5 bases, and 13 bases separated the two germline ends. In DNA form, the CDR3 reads TGTGCCAGCTCACCCAGGGGATCTTGGGAGACCCAGTACTTC. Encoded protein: CASSPRGSWETQYF.

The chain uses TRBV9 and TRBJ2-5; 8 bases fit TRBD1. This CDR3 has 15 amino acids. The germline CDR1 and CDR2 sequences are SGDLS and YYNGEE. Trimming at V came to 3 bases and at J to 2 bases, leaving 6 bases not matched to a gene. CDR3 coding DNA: TGTGCCAGCAGCGCGAGACAGGGGATGCAAGAGACCCAGTACTTC. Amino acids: CASSARQGMQETQYF.

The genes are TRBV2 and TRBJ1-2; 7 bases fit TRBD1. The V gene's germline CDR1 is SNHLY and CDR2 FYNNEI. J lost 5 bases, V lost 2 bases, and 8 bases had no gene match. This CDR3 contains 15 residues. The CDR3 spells CASSESTGTAYGYTF. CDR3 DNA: TGTGCCAGCAGTGAATCTACCGGGACAGCTTATGGCTACACCTTC.

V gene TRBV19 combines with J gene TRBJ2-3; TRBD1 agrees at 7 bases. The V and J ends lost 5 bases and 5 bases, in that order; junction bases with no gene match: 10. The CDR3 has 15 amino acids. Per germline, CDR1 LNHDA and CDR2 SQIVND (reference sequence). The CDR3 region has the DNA TGTGCCAGTAGTCCTTGGACAGGAAGGGGAGATACGCAGTATTTT. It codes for CASSPWTGRGDTQYF.

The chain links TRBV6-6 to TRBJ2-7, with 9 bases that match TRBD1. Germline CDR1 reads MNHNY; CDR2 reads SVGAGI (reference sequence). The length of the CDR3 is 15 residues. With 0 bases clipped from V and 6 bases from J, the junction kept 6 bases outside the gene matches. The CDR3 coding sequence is TGTGCCAGCAGTTACTCGAGGACAGGGGACAGCGAGCAGTACTTC. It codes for CASSYSRTGDSEQYF.

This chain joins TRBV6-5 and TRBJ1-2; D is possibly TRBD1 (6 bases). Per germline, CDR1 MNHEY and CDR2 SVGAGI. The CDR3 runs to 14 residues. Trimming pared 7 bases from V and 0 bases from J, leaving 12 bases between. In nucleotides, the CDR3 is TGTGCCAGCACCAGACAGGACTCTAACTATGGCTACACCTTC. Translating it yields CASTRQDSNYGYTF.

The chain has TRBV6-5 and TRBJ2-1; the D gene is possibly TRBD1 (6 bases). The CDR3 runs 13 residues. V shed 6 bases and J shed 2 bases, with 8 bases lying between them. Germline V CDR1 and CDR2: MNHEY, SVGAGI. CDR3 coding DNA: TGTGCCAGCAGCGGGACACCCTACAATGAGCAGTTCTTC. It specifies CASSGTPYNEQFF.

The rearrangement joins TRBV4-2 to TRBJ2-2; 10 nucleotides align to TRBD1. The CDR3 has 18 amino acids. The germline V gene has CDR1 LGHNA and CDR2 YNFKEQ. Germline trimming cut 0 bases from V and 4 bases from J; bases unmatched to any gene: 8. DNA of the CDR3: TGTGCCAGCAGCCAAGATAAGGGGACAGGGGTTGGCACCGGGGAGCTGTTTTTT. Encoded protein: CASSQDKGTGVGTGELFF.

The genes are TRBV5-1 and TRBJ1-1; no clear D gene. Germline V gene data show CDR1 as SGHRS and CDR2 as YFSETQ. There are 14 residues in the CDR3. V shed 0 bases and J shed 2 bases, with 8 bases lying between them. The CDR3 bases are TGCGCCAGCAGCTTGGGTCCAGGCAACACTGAAGCTTTCTTT. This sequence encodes CASSLGPGNTEAFF.

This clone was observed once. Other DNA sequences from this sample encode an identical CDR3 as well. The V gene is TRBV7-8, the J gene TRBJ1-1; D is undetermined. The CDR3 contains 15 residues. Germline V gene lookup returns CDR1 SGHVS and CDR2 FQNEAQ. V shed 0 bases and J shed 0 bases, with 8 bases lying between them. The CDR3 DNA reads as TGTGCCAGCAGCTTAGCGATCACAATGAACACTGAAGCTTTCTTT. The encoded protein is CASSLAITMNTEAFF.

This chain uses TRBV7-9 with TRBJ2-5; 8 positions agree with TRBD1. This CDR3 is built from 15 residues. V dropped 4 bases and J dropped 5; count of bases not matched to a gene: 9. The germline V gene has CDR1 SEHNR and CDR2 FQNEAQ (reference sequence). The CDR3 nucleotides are TGTGCCAGCAGCTCCGCCGGACAGGGCGGCGAGACCCAGTACTTC. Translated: CASSSAGQGGETQYF.

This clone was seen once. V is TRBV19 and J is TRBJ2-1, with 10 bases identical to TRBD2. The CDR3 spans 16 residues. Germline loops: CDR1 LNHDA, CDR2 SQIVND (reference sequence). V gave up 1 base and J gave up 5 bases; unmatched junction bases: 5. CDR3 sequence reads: CASSIVLAGVNNEQFF. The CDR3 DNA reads TGTGCCAGTAGTATAGTCCTAGCGGGGGTCAACAATGAGCAGTTCTTC.

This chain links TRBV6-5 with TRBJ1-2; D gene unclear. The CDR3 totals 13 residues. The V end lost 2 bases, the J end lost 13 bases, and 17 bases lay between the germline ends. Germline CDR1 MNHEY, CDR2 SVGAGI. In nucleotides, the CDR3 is TGTGCCAGCAGTTACCTGCGTCTCGCGTCCCCCACCTTC. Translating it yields CASSYLRLASPTF.

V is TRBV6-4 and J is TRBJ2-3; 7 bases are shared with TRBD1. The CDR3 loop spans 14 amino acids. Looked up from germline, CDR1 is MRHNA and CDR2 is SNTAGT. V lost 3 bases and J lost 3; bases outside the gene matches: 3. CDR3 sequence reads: CASSEQGRTDTQYF. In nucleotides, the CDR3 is TGTGCCAGCAGTGAACAGGGGCGGACAGATACGCAGTATTTT.

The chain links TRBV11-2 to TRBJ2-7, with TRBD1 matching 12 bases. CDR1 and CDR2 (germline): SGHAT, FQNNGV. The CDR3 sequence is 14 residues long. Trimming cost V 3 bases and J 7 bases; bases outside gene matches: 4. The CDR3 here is CASSLGQGAEEQYF. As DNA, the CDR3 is TGTGCCAGCAGCTTGGGACAGGGGGCGGAAGAGCAGTACTTC. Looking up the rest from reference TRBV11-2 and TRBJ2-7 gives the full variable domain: EAGVAQSPRYKIIEKRQSVAFWCNPISGHATLYWYQQILGQGPKLLIQFQNNGVVDDSQLPKDRFSAERLKGVDSTLKIQPAKLEDSAVYLCASSLGQGAEEQYFGPGTRLTVT.

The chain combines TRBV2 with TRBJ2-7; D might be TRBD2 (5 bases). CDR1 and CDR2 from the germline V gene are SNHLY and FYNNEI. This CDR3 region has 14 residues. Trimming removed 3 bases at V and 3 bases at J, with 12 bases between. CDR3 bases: TGTGCCAGCAGTGAGGGGAGCCTGTACTACGAGCAGTACTTC. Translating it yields CASSEGSLYYEQYF. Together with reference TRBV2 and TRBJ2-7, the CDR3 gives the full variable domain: EPEVTQTPSHQVTQMGQEVILRCVPISNHLYFYWYRQILGQKVEFLVSFYNNEISEKSEIFDDQFSVERPDGSNFTLKIRSTKLEDSAMYFCASSEGSLYYEQYFGPGTRLTVT.